The subject of this entry is one TCR beta chain. Its antigen is undetermined. The record originates from a study of cytomegalovirus exposure and HLA in healthy donors. Study as a whole: Later analysis reported that the roughly 130 validation repertoires shared the platform of the 650 to 700 first-cohort repertoires. Study conclusions and caveats: The study recorded over 150 TCR beta chains that were cytomegalovirus-associated. In vitro confirmation showed a few CMV-associated chains to be CMV antigen specific. Cytomegalovirus status, reportedly, was diagnosed with high specificity and sensitivity by the classifier.

CDR1 is GTSNPN, CDR2 SVGIG, per germline (reference sequence). This CDR3 region has 10 residues. V lost 5 bases and J 15 bases, leaving 14 bases between the germline ends. Assay used: immunoSEQ multiplex PCR; TCRdb lists only in-frame clones, some missing. Here the sample spans about 160,000 clones, approximately 90% being singletons. This clonotype originated in a man between 18 and 29 years old in good health and CMV-seronegative. Sequenced: PBMCs. This chain uses TRBV30 with TRBJ2-1, with a tentative D call TRBD1 (6 bases). In DNA, the CDR3 is TGTGCCTGGTACCCGGGACACCCGTTCTTC. Translated, it gives CAWYPGHPFF.